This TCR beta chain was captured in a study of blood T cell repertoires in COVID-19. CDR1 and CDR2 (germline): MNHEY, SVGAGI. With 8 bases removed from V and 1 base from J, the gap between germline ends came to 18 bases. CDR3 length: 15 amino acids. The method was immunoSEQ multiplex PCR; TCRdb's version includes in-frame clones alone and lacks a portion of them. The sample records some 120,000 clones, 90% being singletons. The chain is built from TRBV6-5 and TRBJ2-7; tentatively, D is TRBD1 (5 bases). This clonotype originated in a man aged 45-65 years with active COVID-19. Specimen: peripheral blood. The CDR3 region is CASSPNPGNSYEQYF. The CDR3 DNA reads TGTGCCAGCTCTCCAAACCCAGGGAATTCCTACGAGCAGTACTTC.